This T cell receptor beta chain came from a study of T-cell reconstitution after alpha-beta-depleted transplantation in children. The sample holds a few counts of this clonotype. Per germline, CDR1 SQVTM and CDR2 ANQGSEA. V was clipped by 5 bases and J by 6 bases, with 17 bases between them. This CDR3 contains 13 residues. Unique molecular identifiers were incorporated when the TCRbeta library was constructed. TCRdb processed the PCR reads anew with MiXCR; each CDR3 protein has one entry. Among 440,000 or so distinct CDR3 sequences, about a tenth were seen once, and the ten largest hold approximately 5%.

This chain uses TRBV29-1 with TRBJ2-7, with no clear D. The receptor was isolated from a human donor who donated a stem cell graft to a child with acute myeloid leukemia. Sequenced material: PBMCs from the stem cell graft donor, taken from the stem cell graft. The CDR3 DNA sequence: TGCAGCGTTACCGGTACTCAACGAGGCGAGCAGTACTTC. Protein: CSVTGTQRGEQYF.